Listed here is a single T cell receptor (beta chain). The antigen remains undetermined. CDR3 length: 15 residues. Trimming took 6 bases from V and 7 from J; bases not matched to a gene: 11. Germline CDR1 is MRHNA and CDR2 is SNTAGT. It was with 60 Vbeta and 13 Jbeta primers that the PCR ran. Method: immunoSEQ multiplex PCR; TCRdb's copy keeps in-frame clones and lacks some. The table records some 190,000 clones, 75% to 90% of them present only once. The data were taken from a study of cytomegalovirus exposure and HLA in healthy donors. Regarding donors, all were healthy bone marrow donors. Points from the study as a whole: With high specificity and sensitivity, the classifier reportedly diagnosed cytomegalovirus status. Among the CMV-associated chains, three were confirmed in vitro as specific for CMV antigens. Reportedly, fewer N-insertions than the approximately 690-donor mean appeared in an Asian-associated ancestry cluster in a later analysis.

Material for sequencing was PBMCs. This sequence originates from a boy aged 2-15 years in good health and CMV-seronegative. The chain couples TRBV6-4 to TRBJ2-1; 8 bases agree with TRBD2. This CDR3 is CASSKAGETRNEQFF. The DNA for the CDR3 is TGTGCCAGCAGCAAAGCGGGAGAAACGAGGAATGAGCAGTTCTTC.